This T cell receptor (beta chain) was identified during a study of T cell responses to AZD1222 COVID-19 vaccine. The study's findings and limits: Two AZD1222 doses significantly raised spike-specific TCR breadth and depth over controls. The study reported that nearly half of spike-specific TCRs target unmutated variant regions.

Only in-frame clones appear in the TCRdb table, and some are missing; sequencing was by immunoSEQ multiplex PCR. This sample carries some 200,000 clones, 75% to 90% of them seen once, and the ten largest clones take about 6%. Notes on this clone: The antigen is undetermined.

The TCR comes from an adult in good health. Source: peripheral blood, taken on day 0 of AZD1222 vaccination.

The CDR3 sequence: CASSFGGTGAQPQHF. The CDR3 DNA follows: TGTGCCAGCAGTTTTGGGGGGACAGGGGCTCAGCCCCAGCATTTT. The chain uses TRBV28 and TRBJ1-5; 10 bases align to TRBD1. Germline V gives CDR1 MDHEN, CDR2 SYDVKM. The CDR3 consists of 15 residues. The V gene end was trimmed by 3 bases and the J gene end by 6 bases; junction bases not matched to a gene: 5.